Listed below are T cell receptor beta chains from one sample, sequenced in a study of blood T cell repertoires in COVID-19. TCRdb keeps only in-frame clones here, not all; method: immunoSEQ multiplex PCR. Here the sample spans about 58,000 clones, around 89% being singletons. Specimen: peripheral blood. Source of these receptors: a woman between 55 and 75 years old with active COVID-19. The CDR3 runs from the conserved cysteine through the conserved F or W. The order of the fields is D gene, V gene, J gene, clone size, CDR3 protein, CDR3 DNA. D genes are given only for firm matches. For some rows the clone size is stated as once, few or many, or as a class when expanded; others skip it.

-,TRBV7-6,TRBJ1-4,-,CASSLTSTATNEKLFF,TGTGCCAGCAGCTTAACCTCGACAGCAACTAATGAAAAACTGTTTTTT
-,TRBV4-3,TRBJ1-4,-,CASSQDGGKTNEKLFF,TGCGCCAGCAGCCAAGATGGGGGGAAAACTAATGAAAAACTGTTTTTT
TRBD1,TRBV19,TRBJ2-2,-,CASSTSRTGSTGELFF,TGTGCCAGTAGTACCTCCAGGACAGGATCCACCGGGGAGCTGTTTTTT
TRBD2,TRBV9,TRBJ2-1,once,CASSVSSSGGALFF,TGTGCCAGCAGCGTAAGTTCTAGCGGGGGGGCCTTGTTCTTC
TRBD2,TRBV24-1,TRBJ2-3,-,CATSEGGLAGSTDTQYF,TGTGCCACCAGTGAGGGGGGACTAGCGGGAAGCACAGATACGCAGTATTTT
-,TRBV6-5,TRBJ2-7,-,CASSFGLEQYF,TGTGCCAGCAGTTTCGGTCTGGAGCAGTACTTC
-,TRBV5-8,TRBJ2-3,-,CASSFRGTDTQYF,TGTGCCAGCAGCTTCCGGGGGACTGATACGCAGTATTTT
-,TRBV5-1,TRBJ2-3,-,CASSISSTDTQYF,TGCGCCAGCAGCATTTCTAGCACAGATACGCAGTATTTT
TRBD2,TRBV13,TRBJ2-1,few,CASSLGAGGHNEQFF,TGTGCCAGCAGCCTGGGCGCGGGGGGGCATAATGAGCAGTTCTTC
TRBD2,TRBV19,TRBJ2-1,-,CASRDNRLAGGLQQFF,TGTGCCAGTAGGGACAATAGACTAGCGGGGGGGCTTCAGCAGTTCTTC
-,TRBV7-9,TRBJ1-2,-,CAIQGGVIDYTF,TGTGCCATCCAAGGGGGGGTTATCGACTACACCTTC
-,TRBV19,TRBJ1-4,-,CASNGKNEKLFF,TGTGCCAGTAACGGGAAAAATGAAAAACTGTTTTTT
-,TRBV21-1,TRBJ1-2,-,CASVQGAGYGYTF,TGTGCCAGCGTACAGGGAGCAGGGTATGGCTACACCTTC
-,TRBV12-3/TRBV12-4,TRBJ2-5,-,CASSVTGRETQYF,TGTGCCAGCAGTGTGACAGGGAGGGAGACCCAGTACTTC
TRBD2,TRBV7-3,TRBJ2-1,once,CASSTSGGMYNEQFF,TGTGCCAGCAGCACTAGCGGGGGGATGTACAATGAGCAGTTCTTC
TRBD1,TRBV5-4,TRBJ2-5,-,CASSIGQGVFHETQYF,TGTGCCAGCAGCATCGGACAGGGGGTGTTTCATGAGACCCAGTACTTC
TRBD2,TRBV2,TRBJ2-7,few,CASSERGTRNSYEQYF,TGTGCCAGCAGTGAAAGGGGGACTAGAAACTCCTACGAGCAGTACTTC
-,TRBV7-2,TRBJ2-2,-,CASSPGLLNTGELFF,TGTGCCAGCAGCCCGGGACTCCTGAACACCGGGGAGCTGTTTTTT
-,TRBV20-1,TRBJ1-5,few,CSAIDSQPQHF,TGCAGTGCCATAGACAGCCAGCCCCAGCATTTT
-,TRBV18,TRBJ1-5,-,CASSHETGYSNQPQHF,TGTGCCAGCTCACACGAGACAGGCTATAGCAATCAGCCCCAGCATTTT